Included here is one T cell receptor (beta chain) sequence, with context. The data originate from a study of blood T cells in healthy people across ages. Alongside a J-beta primer mix, a sample-barcoded 5' primer served in a second PCR lasting roughly 6 to 12 cycles. TCRdb re-derived calls from the 5' RACE reads in MiXCR, one entry per CDR3 protein. Among about 830,000 distinct CDR3 sequences, around 68% were seen once, and the ten largest hold roughly 26%. V lost 3 bases and J lost 8, with 13 bases in between. The CDR3 covers 14 residues. CDR1 is ENHRY, CDR2 SYGVKD, per germline. The rearrangement joins TRBV10-3 to TRBJ1-4; maybe TRBD1 (5 bases). The sample consisted of blood. The receptor was isolated from a man aged 25-40 years in good health. DNA of the CDR3: TGTGCCATCAGTGAAGGCAGGGAGAACGAAAAACTGTTTTTT. Translated, it gives CAISEGRENEKLFF.